This T cell receptor (beta chain) originates from a study of blood T cell repertoires in COVID-19. The overall study: COVID-19 samples collected from the United States, Italy and Spain covered acute and convalescent phases. T cells, B-cell-depleted T cells, or PBMCs supplied cDNA or gDNA.

Germline CDR1 reads MDHEN; CDR2 reads SYDVKM. Between the trimmed V and J ends, which lost 5 bases and 2 bases, there was a span of 18 bases. The CDR3 totals 16 residues. Per the study methods: Nucleated cell counts were estimated from reference gene primer amplification. Profiled with immunoSEQ multiplex PCR; TCRdb holds only in-frame clones, not every one. The D gene and trimming were derived from the DNA, and the V and J assignments and clone size from that table. The sample shows over 250,000 clones, roughly nine tenths of them seen only once. The chain joins TRBV28 to TRBJ2-5; possible D gene TRBD2, 6 bases. The sequenced material came from peripheral blood. This receptor was obtained from a man aged 40-55 years who had recovered from COVID-19. CDR3 loop: CASSPPGDGTQETQYF. The CDR3, as DNA: TGTGCCAGCAGTCCCCCGGGGGACGGAACGCAAGAGACCCAGTACTTC.